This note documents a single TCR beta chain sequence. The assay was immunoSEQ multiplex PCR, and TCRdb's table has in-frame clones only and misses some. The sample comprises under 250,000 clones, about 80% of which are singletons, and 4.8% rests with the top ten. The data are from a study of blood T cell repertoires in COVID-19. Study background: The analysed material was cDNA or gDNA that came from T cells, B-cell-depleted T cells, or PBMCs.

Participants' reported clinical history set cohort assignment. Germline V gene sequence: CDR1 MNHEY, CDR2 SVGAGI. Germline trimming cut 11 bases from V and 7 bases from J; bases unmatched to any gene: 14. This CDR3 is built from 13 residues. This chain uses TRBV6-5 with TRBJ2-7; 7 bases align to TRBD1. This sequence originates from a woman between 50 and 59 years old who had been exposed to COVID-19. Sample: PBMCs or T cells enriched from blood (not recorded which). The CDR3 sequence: CAGAWDSLGEQYF. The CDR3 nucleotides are TGTGCCGGTGCCTGGGACAGCCTGGGGGAGCAGTACTTC.